This note documents a single TCR beta chain sequence. What it binds is unknown. This sample stems from a study of cytomegalovirus exposure and HLA in healthy donors. Study-wide results and caveats: The authors listed 164 TCR beta chains as cytomegalovirus-associated.

V lost 5 bases and J lost 7, with 15 bases in between. CDR3 length equals 15 residues. CDR1 is SGHVS and CDR2 is FNYEAQ in the germline V gene. The donors were in the roughly 120-subject validation cohort; that cohort was separate from the approximately 700-subject first cohort. Clones were sequenced by immunoSEQ multiplex PCR, and TCRdb holds only the in-frame ones, with some missing. Here the sample spans around 250,000 clones, nearly 90% being singletons. V usage is TRBV7-6 and J usage is TRBJ1-6, with a tentative D call TRBD1 (6 bases). The material sequenced was PBMCs. This TCR derives from a woman aged 18-29 years in good health and CMV-seronegative. The CDR3 is CASSRAQRGNSPLHF. DNA for the CDR3: TGTGCCAGCAGCCGGGCCCAAAGGGGGAATTCACCCCTCCACTTT.